The present T cell receptor beta chain was sequenced within a study of cytotoxic CD8 clonotypes in ibrutinib-treated CLL. General study results and limits: Circulating CD8+ T-cell counts were tracked by baseline clonality, which exceeded that of age-matched healthy donors.

Concerning this clone: The antigen remains unidentified.

Germline assignment: CDR1 SGHTA and CDR2 FQGTGA. The germline V and J ends were trimmed by 4 bases and 8 bases, with 11 bases remaining between them. CDR3 size: 12 residues. Sequencing was designed to attain a depth spanning 1 in 200,000 to 1 in 1 million T cells. The data were produced by immunoSEQ multiplex PCR, yet TCRdb's version contains in-frame clones alone and is incomplete. This table has 150,000 or so clones, more than 70% appearing once. The rearrangement links TRBV7-3 to TRBJ1-2; D not certain. The sequencing used PBMCs, collected after 36 months of ibrutinib treatment. The origin of this receptor is a human donor with chronic lymphocytic leukemia. The CDR3 spells CASSSPDQGYTF. In DNA form, the CDR3 reads TGTGCCAGCAGCTCCCCCGACCAGGGCTACACCTTC. Full variable domain (missing parts from reference TRBV7-3 and TRBJ1-2): GAGVSQTPSNKVTEKGKYVELRCDPISGHTALYWYRQSLGQGPEFLIYFQGTGAADDSGLPNDRFFAVRPEGSVSTLKIQRTERGDSAVYLCASSSPDQGYTFGSGTRLTVV.